This TCR beta chain was profiled in a study of CD8 T cells in ankylosing spondylitis. Study observations and caveats: A number of the motif variants had already been described in reactive arthritis synovial fluid and blood. In ankylosing spondylitis blood, a motif of seven or eight highly homologous TCR beta variants appeared characteristic.

Quantitative molecular-barcoded 5'-RACE generated the TCR beta libraries. From the 5' RACE reads, TCRdb called clonotypes with MiXCR, one entry per CDR3 protein. This sample has a few hundred thousand distinct CDR3 sequences, with about 15% found just once. This clonotype appeared a few times. As yet, its antigen is unknown. The J segment lost 6 bases and the V segment lost 4 bases, leaving 5 bases of the junction unmatched. The germline V gene encodes CDR1 DFQATT and CDR2 SNEGSKA (reference sequence). CDR3 length: 14 residues. The J gene is TRBJ1-5, the V gene TRBV20-1; TRBD1 matches 11 bases. Sequenced: blood, either unsorted or a sorted T cell fraction (not recorded which). The source is a male donor with ankylosing spondylitis. The CDR3: CSAKEGTGGQPQHF. CDR3 nucleotides: TGCAGTGCTAAGGAGGGGACAGGGGGTCAGCCCCAGCATTTT.